Below are 13 T cell receptor beta chains sequenced from a single sample in a study of blood T cell repertoires in COVID-19 (TCRdb year 2020). Library construction relied on the immunoSEQ multiplex PCR assay. The immuneACCESS repertoire file appears here via TCRdb, limited to in-frame rearrangements. These files lack a portion of the clones; in checked studies, under half of the deficit traces to unresolved V genes, and the cause of the others is not known. The sample data list about 170,000 clones, and approximately 85% of these were observed just once. The ten largest account for approximately 7% of the sample. The source material was peripheral blood. These receptors were collected from a man older than 75 with COVID-19, enrolled during active disease.

The chain joins TRBV18 to TRBJ2-1, with 9 bases lining up with TRBD1. From germline, CDR1 is KGHSH and CDR2 LQKENI. The CDR3 has 15 amino acids. After removal of 3 bases from V and 12 bases from J, the junction contained 12 bases not matched to a gene. The CDR3 sequence is CASSPPGQGWVGQFF. CDR3 DNA sequence: TGTGCCAGCTCACCTCCGGGACAGGGATGGGTTGGGCAGTTCTTC.

On this clone itself: The sample carries other DNA sequences with the same CDR3. The genes are TRBV5-1 and TRBJ1-1, with 9 bases aligning to TRBD1. The CDR3 covers 14 residues. The V gene's germline CDR1 is SGHRS and CDR2 YFSETQ. Trimming cost V 4 bases and J 4 bases; bases outside gene matches: 5. CDR3 amino acids: CASSPGQGFTEAFF. Here the CDR3 DNA reads TGCGCCAGCAGCCCGGGACAGGGTTTCACTGAAGCTTTCTTT.

The chain combines TRBV6-6 with TRBJ1-2, with 9 positions matching TRBD1. The CDR3 has 13 amino acids. Looked up from germline, CDR1 is MNHNY and CDR2 is SVGAGI (reference sequence). The junction had 5 bases not matched to a gene; V was cut back by 4 bases and J by 8 bases. Here the CDR3 reads CASSSRTGVGYTF. The CDR3 nucleotides read TGTGCCAGCAGTTCACGGACAGGGGTCGGCTACACCTTC.

V is TRBV5-5 and J is TRBJ1-1, with D perhaps TRBD1 (6 bases). The CDR3 is made up of 15 amino acids. CDR1 and CDR2 from the germline V gene are SGHKS and YYEKEE (reference sequence). Trimming took off 3 bases at V and 4 bases at J, with 16 bases between the two ends. CDR3 residues: CASSSPGAGVTEAFF. The CDR3 nucleotides read TGTGCCAGCAGCTCGCCAGGGGCAGGGGTCACTGAAGCTTTCTTT. Full variable domain (missing parts from reference TRBV5-5 and TRBJ1-1): DAGVTQSPTHLIKTRGQQVTLRCSPISGHKSVSWYQQVLGQGPQFIFQYYEKEERGRGNFPDRFSARQFPNYSSELNVNALLLGDSALYLCASSSPGAGVTEAFFGQGTRLTVV.

This chain uses TRBV9 with TRBJ2-3; D ambiguous. Between the trimmed V and J ends, which lost 2 bases and 5 bases, there was a span of 12 bases. Germline assignment: CDR1 SGDLS and CDR2 YYNGEE. The CDR3 is made up of 14 amino acids. The CDR3 nucleotides read TGTGCCAGCAGCGTTCGTGACCCGGGAGATACGCAGTATTTT. Its translation: CASSVRDPGDTQYF.

DNA for the CDR3: TGTGCCAGTAGTATCTTGAACACTGAAGCTTTCTTT. Amino acid sequence: CASSILNTEAFF. The chain has TRBV19 and TRBJ1-1; D unresolved. Germline loops: CDR1 LNHDA, CDR2 SQIVND (reference sequence). The CDR3 totals 12 residues. Trimming stripped 3 bases from V and 0 bases from J, with 2 bases between.

The chain has TRBV11-2 and TRBJ1-6; the D is unclear. Germline values: CDR1 SGHAT, CDR2 FQNNGV. This CDR3 has 14 residues. V gave up 4 bases and J gave up 7 bases, with 11 bases separating them. CDR3 bases: TGTGCCAGCAGCTCCGGGGTGCAGAATTCACCCCTCCACTTT. This encodes CASSSGVQNSPLHF.

The V gene is TRBV7-2, the J gene TRBJ2-7; 8 bases align to TRBD1. With V trimmed by 4 bases and J by 2 bases, 7 bases remained unmatched. The germline V gene has CDR1 SGHTA and CDR2 FQGNSA. CDR3 length: 15 residues. CDR3 in DNA: TGTGCCAGCAGCTCGGACAGGGCGGATCCCTACGAGCAGTACTTC. Residues: CASSSDRADPYEQYF. The full variable domain, completed using reference TRBV7-2 and TRBJ2-7, is GAGVSQSPSNKVTEKGKDVELRCDPISGHTALYWYRQSLGQGLEFLIYFQGNSAPDKSGLPSDRFSAERTGGSVSTLTIQRTQQEDSAVYLCASSSDRADPYEQYFGPGTRLTVT.

The chain is built from TRBV6-6 and TRBJ2-1; TRBD1 matches at 10 bases. V lost 7 bases and J lost 2; bases outside the gene matches: 2. Germline lookup yields CDR1 MNHNY and CDR2 SVGAGI (reference sequence). The CDR3 is made up of 14 amino acids. The CDR3 loop reads CASIGQGAYNEQFF. CDR3 sequence (DNA): TGTGCCAGCATCGGACAGGGGGCCTACAATGAGCAGTTCTTC.

This chain connects TRBV11-3 to TRBJ1-2, with TRBD1 matching 9 bases. Germline V CDR1 and CDR2: SGHNT, YENEEA. The V segment lost 5 bases and the J segment 7 bases; nucleotides outside the gene matches: 5. The CDR3 covers 13 residues. CDR3 region: CASSLDRGTGYTF. DNA for the CDR3: TGTGCCAGCAGCCTGGACAGGGGAACTGGCTACACCTTC.

The chain has TRBV21-1 and TRBJ2-2; no DNA check was done on the table's D call, TRBD1. TRBV21-1 is assigned pseudogene status. CDR3 size: 14 residues. The CDR3 is CASTDRVETGELFF. CDR3 DNA: TGTGCCAGCACCGACAGGGTGGAGACCGGGGAGCTGTTTTTT.

The chain combines TRBV15 with TRBJ1-5, with D unclear. This CDR3 contains 15 residues. The V end lost 0 bases, the J end lost 9 bases, and 15 bases lay between the germline ends. Germline values: CDR1 LNHNV, CDR2 YYDKDF (reference sequence). The CDR3 region is CATSRDGQASVPQHF. CDR3 DNA: TGTGCCACCAGCAGAGATGGGCAGGCGTCGGTGCCCCAGCATTTT.

The chain recombines TRBV18 with TRBJ2-3, with 12 bases fitting TRBD2. Trimming at V came to 3 bases and at J to 2 bases, leaving 3 bases not matched to a gene. This CDR3 has 16 residues. Per germline, CDR1 KGHSH and CDR2 LQKENI. The CDR3 sequence is CASSPTSGGNTDTQYF. Here the CDR3 DNA reads TGTGCCAGCTCACCGACTAGCGGGGGAAACACAGATACGCAGTATTTT.